One and the same sample provided the 15 T cell receptor beta chains below, sequenced in a study of blood T cell repertoires in COVID-19. Repertoires were generated with immunoSEQ multiplex PCR, while TCRdb's copy carries only in-frame clones and drops some. This table holds approximately 80,000 clones, about four fifths found once. The sequenced sample consisted of peripheral blood. The receptors shown here come from a man older than 75 with acute or convalescent COVID-19.

The rearrangement joins TRBV11-3 to TRBJ1-1; a weak D match, TRBD1 (5 bases). Germline values: CDR1 SGHNT, CDR2 YENEEA. The V gene lost 6 bases and the J gene lost 0 bases, with 5 bases spanning the gap. The CDR3 spans 12 residues. The CDR3 loop is CASRGLNTEAFF. CDR3 sequence (DNA): TGTGCCAGCAGGGGGCTGAACACTGAAGCTTTCTTT.

The V call is TRBV28, the J call TRBJ2-1; D unresolved. This CDR3 spans 14 amino acids. The germline gives CDR1 MDHEN, CDR2 SYDVKM. V shed 7 bases and J shed 0 bases, with 10 bases lying between them. For the CDR3, the DNA is TGTGCCAGCACTAGACGGAACTCCTACAATGAGCAGTTCTTC. Amino acids: CASTRRNSYNEQFF.

The chain combines TRBV10-3 with TRBJ1-4; the D gene is possibly TRBD1 (5 bases). From germline, CDR1 is ENHRY and CDR2 SYGVKD. The CDR3 contains 14 residues. V lost 5 bases and J 7 bases, leaving 14 bases between the germline ends. CDR3 protein: CAISNGGRGEKLFF. The CDR3 nucleotides are TGTGCCATCAGTAACGGGGGTAGGGGTGAAAAACTGTTTTTT.

This rearrangement joins TRBV7-2 to TRBJ1-1; TRBD1 might be the D (6 bases). The V end lost 5 bases, the J end lost 5 bases, and 15 bases lay between the germline ends. CDR1 and CDR2 (germline): SGHTA, FQGNSA. The CDR3 runs 14 residues. In nucleotides, the CDR3 is TGTGCCAGCAGCCCCGAGGGGGGGCGGACTGAAGCTTTCTTT. This gives the protein CASSPEGGRTEAFF.

This clone was seen just once. The J gene is TRBJ2-7, the V gene TRBV7-9; D gene uncertain. This CDR3 is 15 amino acids long. The germline V gene encodes CDR1 SEHNR and CDR2 FQNEAQ (reference sequence). V lost 5 bases, J lost 0 bases, and 14 bases lay in between. The CDR3 sequence is CASSARGGSSYEQYF. The CDR3 DNA reads as TGTGCCAGCAGCGCCCGCGGCGGCAGCTCCTACGAGCAGTACTTC. Looking up the rest from reference TRBV7-9 and TRBJ2-7 gives the full variable domain: DTGVSQNPRHKITKRGQNVTFRCDPISEHNRLYWYRQTLGQGPEFLTYFQNEAQLEKSRLLSDRFSAERPKGSFSTLEIQRTEQGDSAMYLCASSARGGSSYEQYFGPGTRLTVT.

The genes are TRBV10-3 and TRBJ2-7; D might be TRBD2 (6 bases). Between the trimmed V and J ends, which lost 2 bases and 0 bases, there was a span of 8 bases. Germline loops: CDR1 ENHRY, CDR2 SYGVKD. The CDR3 loop spans 14 amino acids. In DNA, the CDR3 is TGTGCCATCAGTGAGGGGGGGAGCTCCTACGAGCAGTACTTC. It codes for CAISEGGSSYEQYF.

The gene calls are TRBV6-1 and TRBJ1-6, with 7 bases fitting TRBD1. This CDR3 has 14 amino acids. Germline V gives CDR1 MNHNS, CDR2 SASEGT. Trimming at V came to 3 bases and at J to 10 bases, leaving 6 bases not matched to a gene. The CDR3 loop is CASSDDAGGSPLHF. The CDR3 nucleotides are TGTGCCAGCAGTGATGATGCAGGGGGATCACCCCTCCACTTT.

This clone appeared a single time. This rearrangement joins TRBV28 to TRBJ2-7; 7 bases line up with TRBD1. CDR1 and CDR2 (germline): MDHEN, SYDVKM. With 2 bases clipped from V and 3 bases from J, the junction kept 4 bases outside the gene matches. CDR3 length equals 14 residues. The CDR3 loop reads CASSLDRVNYEQYF. The CDR3 DNA reads as TGTGCCAGCAGTTTAGACAGGGTGAACTACGAGCAGTACTTC.

This chain uses TRBV4-2 with TRBJ2-5; the D gene is possibly TRBD1 (5 bases). Trimming removed 1 base at V and 5 bases at J, with 11 bases between. The length of the CDR3 is 14 residues. CDR1 and CDR2 from the germline V gene are LGHNA and YNFKEQ. In nucleotides, the CDR3 is TGTGCCAGCAGCCAAGGAGACAGATATGAGACCCAGTACTTC. It yields the protein CASSQGDRYETQYF.

The CDR3 nucleotides are TGTGCCAGCAGCTTAGCGGGAGGGACGGGCACCGGGGAGCTGTTTTTT. Protein product: CASSLAGGTGTGELFF. This chain connects TRBV7-6 to TRBJ2-2; 7 bases line up with TRBD2. The V and J ends lost 0 bases and 4 bases, in that order; junction bases with no gene match: 5. The CDR3 runs 16 residues. Germline V gives CDR1 SGHVS, CDR2 FNYEAQ.

The V call is TRBV2, the J call TRBJ2-5; weak D call: TRBD1 (6 bases). The CDR3 spans 14 residues. The germline CDR1 and CDR2 sequences are SNHLY and FYNNEI. Trimming shortened V by 7 bases and J by 1 base, and 13 bases separated the two germline ends. The CDR3 bases are TGTGCCAGCAATACTCAGGGGACCCAAGAGACCCAGTACTTC. Its protein is CASNTQGTQETQYF.

The chain is built from TRBV6-5 and TRBJ1-2; TRBD1 is a possible D gene (5 bases). CDR3 length equals 15 residues. Germline CDR1 and CDR2: MNHEY and SVGAGI. Trimming removed 4 bases at V and 4 bases at J, with 16 bases between. CDR3 nucleotide sequence: TGTGCCAGCAGTTCCTCGACAGTCGGAGTCTATGGCTACACCTTC. Translating gives CASSSSTVGVYGYTF.

This chain connects TRBV18 to TRBJ2-1, with TRBD2 matching over 16 bases. Germline trimming cut 1 base from V and 7 bases from J; bases unmatched to any gene: 10. This CDR3 is 19 amino acids long. CDR1 KGHSH and CDR2 LQKENI come from the germline V gene. The CDR3 DNA follows: TGTGCCAGCTCACCACGACAGGGGACTAGCGGGAGGGCTAGTAATGAGCAGTTCTTC. Amino acids: CASSPRQGTSGRASNEQFF.

The chain couples TRBV24-1 to TRBJ1-2; D unresolved. With 3 bases removed from V and 7 bases from J, the gap between germline ends came to 5 bases. CDR1 and CDR2 (germline): KGHDR, SFDVKD. The CDR3 length is 11 residues. CDR3 amino acids: CATSDGSGYTF. For the CDR3, the DNA is TGTGCCACCAGTGATGGGAGTGGCTACACCTTC.

The chain recombines TRBV18 with TRBJ1-3, with D unresolved. There are 17 residues in the CDR3. Trimming stripped 3 bases from V and 2 bases from J, with 17 bases between. Per the germline V gene, CDR1 is KGHSH and CDR2 is LQKENI. The DNA of the CDR3 is TGTGCCAGCTCACCCCCCCCAGGCCCTTCGGCTGGAAACACCATATATTTT. It is translated as CASSPPPGPSAGNTIYF.